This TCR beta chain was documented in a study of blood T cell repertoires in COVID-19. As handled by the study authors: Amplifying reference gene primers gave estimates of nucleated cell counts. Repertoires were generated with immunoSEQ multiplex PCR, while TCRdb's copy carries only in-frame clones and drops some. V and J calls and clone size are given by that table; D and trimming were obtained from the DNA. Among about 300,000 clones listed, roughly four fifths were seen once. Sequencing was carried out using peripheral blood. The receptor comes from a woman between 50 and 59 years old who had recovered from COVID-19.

The CDR3 bases are TGTGCCAGCAGCCTTGCGTTACGCTATGGCTACACCTTC. This gives the protein CASSLALRYGYTF. V is TRBV6-2 or TRBV6-3 and J is TRBJ1-2; D call uncertain. V dropped 6 bases and J dropped 4 bases, with 12 bases sitting between them. Germline CDR1 MNHEY, CDR2 SVGEGT. CDR3 length equals 13 residues.